This TCR beta chain was found in a study of molecular identifiers for immune sequencing clone quantification (dated by TCRdb to 2016 to 2019). Some background on the complete study: For a replicate experiment, RNA from around 20,000 or 100,000 naive CD8 T cells was divided into five aliquots, of which four were sequenced. CD8 T cells were used in a methods study to benchmark molecular-identifier clustering-based TCR repertoire sequencing (MIDCIRS) and TCR RNA copy counting.

Overall study results and their limits: When barcode sub-clustering was not used, chimeric consensus sequences inflated TCR diversity, with chimeras reaching as high as 47%. Even against a background of about a million naive CD8 T cells, spiked-in Jurkat TCR RNA amounting to a single cell's worth was reported to be detectable. In CMV-specific effector cells, clones with more than 20 RNA copies accounted for over 98% of molecules, whereas in naive cells such clones accounted for under 1%. Modeling estimated roughly 3.2 recovered TCR RNA copies per cell, compared with about 10 by digital PCR, which implies roughly 30% capture efficiency. Naive libraries contained spiked-in Jurkat TCR RNA (around eleven copies' worth), which is not part of the donor repertoire. Highly expanded clone sizes could be underestimated if identical TCR molecules share a barcode.

This clonotype occurred a few times. Its antigen is currently not known. No base quality information exists; no much larger clone differs at one position. The method was PCR. Instrument on record: NextSeq 500. Bulk TCR libraries were generated as previously described, with the TCR primers listed in Table S5 used. Purification of total RNA was performed with the Qiagen AllPrep DNA/RNA kit. Before analysis, reads from multiple sequencing runs of one library were combined. Processing in the source paper ran as follows. Only reads with exact TCR constant sequence were kept, trimmed to 150 nt, and grouped by their 12-nt molecular barcodes. Reads within each barcode group were sub-clustered using a 15% Levenshtein threshold, and quality-weighted consensus sequences were constructed for each RNA molecule. Non-functional sequences were excluded, and lower-count sequences lying one edit away from another sequence were also excluded. Based on fitting two negative binomial distributions, any barcode sub-cluster with under 20% of the maximum read count was discarded. Through fastp at Q25 and MiXCR, TCRdb rebuilt clones from the public reads, retaining in-frame beta chains. Each record represents a unique CDR3 protein, reported with the most common genes and DNA among its rows. TCRdb, not the authors, supplied the V and J calls. The sample records approximately 630,000 distinct CDR3 sequences, about 25% of which are singletons. The leading ten clones occupy 0.75% to 0.8% of the sample.

The CDR3 contains 14 residues, cysteine and phenylalanine counted. Here the CDR3 DNA is all that survives: 42 bases in frame from base 1. CDR1 is given as DFQATT and CDR2 as SNEGSKA, both from the germline V gene (reference sequence). Deletion took 0 bases off V and 0 bases off J, with a span of 9 bases between the germline ends. Libraries of naive CD8 T cells were built from approximately 20,000 to 1,000,000 sorted cells, with 10%, 30% or 50% of the purified RNA used. On a BD FACSAria II, naive CD8 T cells were FACS-sorted as CD8+CD4-CCR7+CD45RA+ and collected into RLT Plus buffer. To test detection sensitivity, Jurkat RNA equivalent to approximately ten TCR copies was spiked into samples of roughly 20,000-1,100,000 naive CD8 T cells. Enrichment of CD8 T cells was done with RosetteSep CD8+ T Cell Enrichment Cocktail plus Ficoll-Paque, and ACK red cell lysis came afterward.

The sample taken for sequencing was naive CD8+ T cells from blood, with Jurkat cell RNA spiked in. Interpreted using the paper, the cell subset or site label stands for: FACS-sorted CD8+CD4-CCR7+CD45RA+ naive T cells. This receptor chain uses TRBV20-1 and TRBJ2-7; no D gene can be assigned with confidence. This sequence originates from a human donor in good health. Some libraries in this study had Jurkat cell RNA spiked in. The CDR3 region reads CSAREDPSSYEQYF. The bases are TGCAGTGCTAGAGAGGATCCATCCTCCTACGAGCAGTACTTC.